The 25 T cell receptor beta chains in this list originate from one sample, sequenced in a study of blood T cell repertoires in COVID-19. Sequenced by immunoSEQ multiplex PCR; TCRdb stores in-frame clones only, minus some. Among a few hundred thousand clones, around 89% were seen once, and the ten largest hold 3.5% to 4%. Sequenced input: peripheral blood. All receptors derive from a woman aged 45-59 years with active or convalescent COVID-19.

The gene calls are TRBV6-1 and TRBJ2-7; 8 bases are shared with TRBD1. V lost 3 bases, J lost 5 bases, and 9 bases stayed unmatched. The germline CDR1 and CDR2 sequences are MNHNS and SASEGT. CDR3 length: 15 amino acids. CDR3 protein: CASSEGGQGRDEQYF. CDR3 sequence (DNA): TGTGCCAGCAGTGAGGGAGGACAGGGTCGCGACGAGCAGTACTTC.

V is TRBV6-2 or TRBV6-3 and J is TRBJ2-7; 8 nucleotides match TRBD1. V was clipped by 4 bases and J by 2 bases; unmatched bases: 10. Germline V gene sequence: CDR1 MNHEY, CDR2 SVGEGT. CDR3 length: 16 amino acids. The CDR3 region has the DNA TGTGCCAGCAGTTCAAAGAGGGGACAGGCCGCCTACGAGCAGTACTTC. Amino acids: CASSSKRGQAAYEQYF.

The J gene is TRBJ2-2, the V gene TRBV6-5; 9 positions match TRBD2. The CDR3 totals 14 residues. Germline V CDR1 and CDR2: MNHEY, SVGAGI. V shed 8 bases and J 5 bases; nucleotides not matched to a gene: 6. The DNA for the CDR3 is TGTGCCAGCGGCCTAGCGGGGAGGACCGGGGAGCTGTTTTTT. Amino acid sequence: CASGLAGRTGELFF.

CDR3 region: CASSQDRVTSYEQYF. In nucleotides, the CDR3 is TGCGCCAGCAGCCAGGACAGGGTGACCTCCTACGAGCAGTACTTC. V usage is TRBV4-3 and J usage is TRBJ2-7, with TRBD1 identical over 8 bases. The CDR3 is 15 residues long. Per germline, CDR1 LGHNA and CDR2 YSLEER. J was trimmed by 0 bases and V by 3 bases; bases with no gene match: 4.

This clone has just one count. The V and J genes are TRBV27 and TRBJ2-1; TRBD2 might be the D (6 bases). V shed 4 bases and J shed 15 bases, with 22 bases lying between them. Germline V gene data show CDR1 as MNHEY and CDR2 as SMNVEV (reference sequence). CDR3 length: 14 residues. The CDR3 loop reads CASSSHQGILGRFF. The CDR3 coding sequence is TGTGCCAGCAGTTCCCACCAAGGGATTCTCGGGAGGTTCTTC.

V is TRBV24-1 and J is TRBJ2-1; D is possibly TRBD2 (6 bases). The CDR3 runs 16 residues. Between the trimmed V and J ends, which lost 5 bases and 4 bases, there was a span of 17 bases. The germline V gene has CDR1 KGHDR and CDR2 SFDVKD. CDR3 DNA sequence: TGTGCCACCAGTGCCCAAGGGCGGGAAGTATACAATGAGCAGTTCTTC. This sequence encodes CATSAQGREVYNEQFF.

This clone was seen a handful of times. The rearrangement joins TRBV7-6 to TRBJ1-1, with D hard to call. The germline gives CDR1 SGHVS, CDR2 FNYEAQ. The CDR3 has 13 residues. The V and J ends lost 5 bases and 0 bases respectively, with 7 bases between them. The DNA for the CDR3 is TGTGCCAGCAGCCTCGGGATGAACACTGAAGCTTTCTTT. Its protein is CASSLGMNTEAFF.

CDR3 nucleotide sequence: TGCGCCAGCAGCATAACTAGCGGGAGGACCGAGCAGTACTTC. Translating it yields CASSITSGRTEQYF. V gene TRBV5-1 combines with J gene TRBJ2-7; TRBD2 aligns across 12 bases. The CDR3 has 14 amino acids. The ends lost 4 bases at V and 6 bases at J; junction bases unmatched: 5. The germline V gene encodes CDR1 SGHRS and CDR2 YFSETQ.

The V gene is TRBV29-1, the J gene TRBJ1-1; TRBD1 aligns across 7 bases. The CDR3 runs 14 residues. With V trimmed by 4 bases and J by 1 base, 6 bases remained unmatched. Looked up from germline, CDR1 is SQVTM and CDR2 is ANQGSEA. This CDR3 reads CSVVVQGKNTEAFF. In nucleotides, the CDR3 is TGCAGCGTTGTCGTACAGGGGAAGAACACTGAAGCTTTCTTT.

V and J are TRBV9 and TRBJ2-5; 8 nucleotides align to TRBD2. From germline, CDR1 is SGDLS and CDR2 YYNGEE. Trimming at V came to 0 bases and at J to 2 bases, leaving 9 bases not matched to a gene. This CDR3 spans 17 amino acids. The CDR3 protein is CASSVGMVAGLQETQYF. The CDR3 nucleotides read TGTGCCAGCAGCGTAGGTATGGTAGCGGGACTACAAGAGACCCAGTACTTC.

CDR3 nucleotide sequence: TGTGCCAGCAGCCCTCTTGGCACAGATACGCAGTATTTT. The encoded protein is CASSPLGTDTQYF. The chain carries TRBV7-3 and TRBJ2-3, with D hard to call. The germline V gene encodes CDR1 SGHTA and CDR2 FQGTGA. This CDR3 has 13 amino acids. Trimming pared 5 bases from V and 1 base from J, leaving 7 bases between.

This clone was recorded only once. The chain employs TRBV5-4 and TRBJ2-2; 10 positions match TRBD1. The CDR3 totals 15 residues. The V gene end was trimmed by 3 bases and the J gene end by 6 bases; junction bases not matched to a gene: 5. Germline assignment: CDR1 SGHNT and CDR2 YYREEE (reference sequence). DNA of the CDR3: TGTGCCAGCAGCTGGGGGACAGGGGTGGCCGGGGAGCTGTTTTTT. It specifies CASSWGTGVAGELFF. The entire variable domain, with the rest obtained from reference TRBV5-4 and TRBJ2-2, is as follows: ETGVTQSPTHLIKTRGQQVTLRCSSQSGHNTVSWYQQALGQGPQFIFQYYREEENGRGNFPPRFSGLQFPNYSSELNVNALELDDSALYLCASSWGTGVAGELFFGEGSRLTVL.

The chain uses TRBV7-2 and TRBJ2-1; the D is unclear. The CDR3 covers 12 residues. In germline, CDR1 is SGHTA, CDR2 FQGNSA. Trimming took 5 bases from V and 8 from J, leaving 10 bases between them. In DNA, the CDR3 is TGTGCCAGCAGCCTTCTAGTATATGAGCAGTTCTTC. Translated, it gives CASSLLVYEQFF.

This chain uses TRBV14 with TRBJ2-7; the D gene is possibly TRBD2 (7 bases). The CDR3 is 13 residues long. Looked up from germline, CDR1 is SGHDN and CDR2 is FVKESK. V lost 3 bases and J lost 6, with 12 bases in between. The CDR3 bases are TGTGCCAGCAGCCAGAGGGAGGGGGGCGAGCAGTACTTC. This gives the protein CASSQREGGEQYF. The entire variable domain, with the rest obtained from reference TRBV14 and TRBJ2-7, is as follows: EAGVTQFPSHSVIEKGQTVTLRCDPISGHDNLYWYRRVMGKEIKFLLHFVKESKQDESGMPNNRFLAERTGGTYSTLKVQPAELEDSGVYFCASSQREGGEQYFGPGTRLTVT.

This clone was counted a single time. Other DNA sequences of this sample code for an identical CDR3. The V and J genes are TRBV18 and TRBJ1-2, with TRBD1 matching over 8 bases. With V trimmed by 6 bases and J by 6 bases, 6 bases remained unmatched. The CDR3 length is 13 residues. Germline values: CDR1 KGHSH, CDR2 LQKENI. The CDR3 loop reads CASSPTGDHGYTF. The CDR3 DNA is TGTGCCAGCTCCCCGACAGGGGATCATGGCTACACCTTC.

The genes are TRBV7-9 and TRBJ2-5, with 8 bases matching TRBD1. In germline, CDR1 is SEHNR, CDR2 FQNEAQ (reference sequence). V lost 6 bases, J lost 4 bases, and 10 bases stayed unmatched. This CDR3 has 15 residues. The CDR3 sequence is CASSSDRGSIETQYF. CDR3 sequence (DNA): TGTGCCAGCAGTTCAGACAGGGGAAGCATAGAGACCCAGTACTTC. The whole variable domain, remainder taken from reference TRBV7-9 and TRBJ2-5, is DTGVSQNPRHKITKRGQNVTFRCDPISEHNRLYWYRQTLGQGPEFLTYFQNEAQLEKSRLLSDRFSAERPKGSFSTLEIQRTEQGDSAMYLCASSSDRGSIETQYFGPGTRLLVL.

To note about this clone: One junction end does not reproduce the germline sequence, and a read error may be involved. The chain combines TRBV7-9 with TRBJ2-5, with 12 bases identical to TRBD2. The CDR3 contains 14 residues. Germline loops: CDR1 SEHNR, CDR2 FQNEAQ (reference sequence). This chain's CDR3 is CASSLAGGAETQYF. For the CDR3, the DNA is TGTGCCAGCAGCCTAGCGGGGGGGGCGGAGACCCAGTACTTC.

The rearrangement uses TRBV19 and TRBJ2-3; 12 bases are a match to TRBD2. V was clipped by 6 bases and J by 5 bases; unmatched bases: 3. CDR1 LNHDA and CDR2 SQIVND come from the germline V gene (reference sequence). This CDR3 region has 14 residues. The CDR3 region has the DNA TGTGCCAGTAGCCGACTAGCGGGAGAAGATACGCAGTATTTT. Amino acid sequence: CASSRLAGEDTQYF.

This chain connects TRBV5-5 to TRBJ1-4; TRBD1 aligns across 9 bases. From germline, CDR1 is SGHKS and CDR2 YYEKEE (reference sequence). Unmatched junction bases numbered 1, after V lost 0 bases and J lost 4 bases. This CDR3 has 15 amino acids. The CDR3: CASSLGDRDNEKLFF. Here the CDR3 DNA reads TGTGCCAGCAGCTTGGGGGACAGGGATAATGAAAAACTGTTTTTT.

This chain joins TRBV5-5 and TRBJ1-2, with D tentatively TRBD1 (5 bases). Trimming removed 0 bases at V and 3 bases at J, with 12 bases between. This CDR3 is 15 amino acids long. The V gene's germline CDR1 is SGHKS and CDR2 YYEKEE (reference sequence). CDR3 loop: CASSLASGLDYGYTF. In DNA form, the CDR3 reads TGTGCCAGCAGCTTGGCCTCAGGGTTAGACTATGGCTACACCTTC.

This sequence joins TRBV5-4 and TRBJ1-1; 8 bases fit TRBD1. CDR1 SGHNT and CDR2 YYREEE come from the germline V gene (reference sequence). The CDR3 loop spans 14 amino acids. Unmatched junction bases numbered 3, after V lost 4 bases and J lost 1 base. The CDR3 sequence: CASSLQGANTEAFF. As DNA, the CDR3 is TGTGCCAGCAGCCTTCAGGGGGCGAACACTGAAGCTTTCTTT.

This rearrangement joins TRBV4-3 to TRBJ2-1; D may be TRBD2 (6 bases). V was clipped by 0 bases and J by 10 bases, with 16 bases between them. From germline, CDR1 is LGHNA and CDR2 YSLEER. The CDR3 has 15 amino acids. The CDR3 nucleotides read TGCGCCAGCAGCCAAGAAGTAGGCCCCAGCGGGGAGCAGTTCTTC. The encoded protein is CASSQEVGPSGEQFF.

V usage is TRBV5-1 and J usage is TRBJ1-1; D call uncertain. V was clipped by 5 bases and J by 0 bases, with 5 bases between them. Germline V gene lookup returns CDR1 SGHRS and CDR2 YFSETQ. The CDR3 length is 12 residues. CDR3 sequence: CASRRVNTEAFF. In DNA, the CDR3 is TGCGCCAGCAGGAGGGTGAACACTGAAGCTTTCTTT.

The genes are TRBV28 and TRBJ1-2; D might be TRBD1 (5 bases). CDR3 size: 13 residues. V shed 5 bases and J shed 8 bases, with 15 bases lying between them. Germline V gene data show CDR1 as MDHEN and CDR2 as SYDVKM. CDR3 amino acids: CASSTSWGGGYTF. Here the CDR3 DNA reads TGTGCCAGCAGTACATCCTGGGGGGGAGGCTACACCTTC.

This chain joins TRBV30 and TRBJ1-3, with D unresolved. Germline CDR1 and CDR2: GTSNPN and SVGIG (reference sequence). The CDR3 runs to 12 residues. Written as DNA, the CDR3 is TGTGCTTCGGGGAACTCTGGAAACACCATATATTTT. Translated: CASGNSGNTIYF.